The source of this T cell receptor beta chain is a study of CXCR3-negative and CXCR3-positive naive CD8 T cells. General study findings and limits: Naive subsets had comparable surface CD5; TCR strength was inferred from TRB CDR3 properties. CXCR3-positive naive cells had TRB CDR3s that were more hydrophobic than CXCR3-negative naive cells had. Partly lower CXCR3 expression followed cryopreservation, and most assays relied on fresh PBMCs.

Germline V gene lookup returns CDR1 SGDLS and CDR2 YYNGEE. This CDR3 comprises 13 residues. TRB cDNA was prepared as libraries by UMI-labeled 5' RACE. From the 5' RACE reads, TCRdb lists one entry per CDR3 protein and no DNA. The listing contains 130,000 or so distinct CDR3 sequences. Concerning this clonotype itself: Its antigen remains unknown.

Sample: naive CXCR3- CD8+ T cells from blood. The subset was: CD45RO-CCR7+CD27+CD95- naive CD8+ T cells lacking CXCR3 (TNR3-). This TCR came from a human donor in good health. Some clones in this sample may be carry-over from other donors' samples. This chain links TRBV9 with TRBJ1-1. CDR3 protein: CASSVTLNTEAFF.